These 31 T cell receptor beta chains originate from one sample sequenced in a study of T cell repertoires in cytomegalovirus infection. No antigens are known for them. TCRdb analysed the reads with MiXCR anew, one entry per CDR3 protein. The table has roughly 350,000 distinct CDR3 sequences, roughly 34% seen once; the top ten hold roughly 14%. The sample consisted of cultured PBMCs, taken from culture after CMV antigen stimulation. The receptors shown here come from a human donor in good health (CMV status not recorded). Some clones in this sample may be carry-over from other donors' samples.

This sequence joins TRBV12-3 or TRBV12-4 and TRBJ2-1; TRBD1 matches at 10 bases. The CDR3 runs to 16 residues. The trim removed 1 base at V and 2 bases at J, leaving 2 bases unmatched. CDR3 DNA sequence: TGTGCCAGCAGTTTAGGAGGACAGGGGGCCTACAATGAGCAGTTCTTC. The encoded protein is CASSLGGQGAYNEQFF.

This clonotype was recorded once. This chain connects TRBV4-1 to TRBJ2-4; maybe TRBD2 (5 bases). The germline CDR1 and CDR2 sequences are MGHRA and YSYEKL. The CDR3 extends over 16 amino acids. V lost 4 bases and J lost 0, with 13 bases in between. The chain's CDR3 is CASSPPLSGAKNIQYF. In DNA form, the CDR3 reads TGCGCCAGCAGCCCTCCGCTAAGCGGAGCCAAAAACATTCAGTACTTC.

The CDR3 coding sequence is TGTGCCAGCAGCCTCCTTTCCGAAGCTTTCTTT. Amino acid sequence: CASSLLSEAFF. The gene calls are TRBV7-2 and TRBJ1-1; the D is unclear. CDR3 size: 11 residues. V lost 5 bases to trimming and J lost 8 bases, with 9 bases between them. Germline V lookup: CDR1 SGHTA, CDR2 FQGNSA.

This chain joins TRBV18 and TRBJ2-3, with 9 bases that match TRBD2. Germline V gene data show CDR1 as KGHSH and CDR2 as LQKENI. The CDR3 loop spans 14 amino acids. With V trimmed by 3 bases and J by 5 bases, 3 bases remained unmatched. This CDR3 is CASSPTSGEDTQYF. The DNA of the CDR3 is TGTGCCAGCTCACCGACTAGCGGCGAAGATACGCAGTATTTT. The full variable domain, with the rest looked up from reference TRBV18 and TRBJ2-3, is NAGVMQNPRHLVRRRGQEARLRCSPMKGHSHVYWYRQLPEEGLKFMVYLQKENIIDESGMPKERFSAEFPKEGPSILRIQQVVRGDSAAYFCASSPTSGEDTQYFGPGTRLTVL.

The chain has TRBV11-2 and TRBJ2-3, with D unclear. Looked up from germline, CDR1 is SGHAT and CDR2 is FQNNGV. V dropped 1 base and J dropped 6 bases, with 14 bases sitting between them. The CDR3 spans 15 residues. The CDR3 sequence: CASSLGRRRSDTQYF. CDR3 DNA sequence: TGTGCCAGCAGCTTAGGGCGCCGGCGGTCGGATACGCAGTATTTT.

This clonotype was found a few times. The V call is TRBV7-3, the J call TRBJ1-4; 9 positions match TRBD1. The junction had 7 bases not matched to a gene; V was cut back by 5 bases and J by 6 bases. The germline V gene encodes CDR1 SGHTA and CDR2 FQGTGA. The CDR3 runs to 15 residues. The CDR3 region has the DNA TGTGCCAGCAGCATTACAGGGGGCGCAGATGAAAAACTGTTTTTT. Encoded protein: CASSITGGADEKLFF.

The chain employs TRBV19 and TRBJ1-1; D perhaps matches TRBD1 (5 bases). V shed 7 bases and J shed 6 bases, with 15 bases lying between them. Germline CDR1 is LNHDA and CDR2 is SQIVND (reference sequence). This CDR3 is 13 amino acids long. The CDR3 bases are TGTGCCAGTACGCGGTTTGGGGGGGCTGAAGCTTTCTTT. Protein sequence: CASTRFGGAEAFF.

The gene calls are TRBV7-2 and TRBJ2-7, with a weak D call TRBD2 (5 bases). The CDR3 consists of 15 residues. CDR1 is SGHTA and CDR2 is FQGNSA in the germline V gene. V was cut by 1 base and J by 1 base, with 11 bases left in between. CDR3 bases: TGTGCCAGCAGCTTAGATACCCGGGGATCCTACGAGCAGTACTTC. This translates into CASSLDTRGSYEQYF.

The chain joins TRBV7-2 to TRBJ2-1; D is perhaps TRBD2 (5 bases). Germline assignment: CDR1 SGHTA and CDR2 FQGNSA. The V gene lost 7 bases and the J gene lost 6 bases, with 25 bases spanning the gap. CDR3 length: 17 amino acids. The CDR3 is CASTGLSGRVGPNEQFF. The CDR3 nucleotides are TGTGCCAGCACCGGATTATCCGGGCGGGTAGGGCCCAATGAGCAGTTCTTC.

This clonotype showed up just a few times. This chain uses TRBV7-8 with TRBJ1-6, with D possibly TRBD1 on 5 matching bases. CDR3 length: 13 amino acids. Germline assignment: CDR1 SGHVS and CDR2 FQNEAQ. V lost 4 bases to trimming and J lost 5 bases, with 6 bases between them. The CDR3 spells CASSSGDNSPLHF. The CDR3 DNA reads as TGTGCCAGCAGCTCGGGGGATAATTCACCCCTCCACTTT.

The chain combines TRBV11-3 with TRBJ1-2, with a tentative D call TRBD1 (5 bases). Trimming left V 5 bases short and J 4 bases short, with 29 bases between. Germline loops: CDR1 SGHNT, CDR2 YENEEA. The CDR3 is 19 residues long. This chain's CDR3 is CASSVGDRDQQRPVYGYTF. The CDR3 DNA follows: TGTGCCAGCAGCGTCGGCGACCGGGACCAGCAGCGCCCCGTCTATGGCTACACCTTC.

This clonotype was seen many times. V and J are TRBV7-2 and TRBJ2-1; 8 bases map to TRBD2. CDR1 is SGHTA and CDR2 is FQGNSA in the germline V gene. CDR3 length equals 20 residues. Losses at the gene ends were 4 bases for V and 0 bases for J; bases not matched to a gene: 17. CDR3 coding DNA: TGTGCCAGCAGCTGGCCGGGGGTAGCGGGGTTTGGAAGCTCCTACAATGAGCAGTTCTTC. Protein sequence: CASSWPGVAGFGSSYNEQFF.

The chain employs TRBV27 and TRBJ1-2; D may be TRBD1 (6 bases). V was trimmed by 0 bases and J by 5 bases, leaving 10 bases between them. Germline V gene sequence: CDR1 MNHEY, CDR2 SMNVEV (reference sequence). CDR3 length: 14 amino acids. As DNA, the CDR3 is TGTGCCAGCAGTTTATCTGCGGGGGCGTATGGCTACACCTTC. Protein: CASSLSAGAYGYTF.

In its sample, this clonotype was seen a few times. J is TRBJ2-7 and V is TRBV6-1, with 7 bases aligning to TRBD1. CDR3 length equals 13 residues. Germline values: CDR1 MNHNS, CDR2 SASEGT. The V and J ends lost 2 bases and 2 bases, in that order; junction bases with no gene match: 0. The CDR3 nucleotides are TGTGCCAGCAGTGAAAGGGGGCCCTACGAGCAGTACTTC. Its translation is CASSERGPYEQYF.

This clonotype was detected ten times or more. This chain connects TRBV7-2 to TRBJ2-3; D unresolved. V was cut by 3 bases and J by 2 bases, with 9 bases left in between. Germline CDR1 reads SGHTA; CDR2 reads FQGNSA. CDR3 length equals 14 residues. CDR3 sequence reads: CASSFSRNTDTQYF. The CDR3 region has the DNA TGTGCCAGCAGCTTCAGCAGGAACACAGATACGCAGTATTTT.

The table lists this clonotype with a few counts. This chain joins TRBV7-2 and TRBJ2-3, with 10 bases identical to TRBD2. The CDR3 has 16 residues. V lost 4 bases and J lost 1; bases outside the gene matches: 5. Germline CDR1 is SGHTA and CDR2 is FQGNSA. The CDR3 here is CASSYLAGVRTDTQYF. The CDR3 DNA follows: TGTGCCAGCAGCTACCTAGCGGGGGTACGCACAGATACGCAGTATTTT.

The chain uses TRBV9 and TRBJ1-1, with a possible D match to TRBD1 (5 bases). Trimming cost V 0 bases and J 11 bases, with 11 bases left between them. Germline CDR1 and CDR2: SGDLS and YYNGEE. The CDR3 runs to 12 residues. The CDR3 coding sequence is TGTGCCAGCAGCGTAGAAAGCGAGGGGGCTTTCTTT. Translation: CASSVESEGAFF.

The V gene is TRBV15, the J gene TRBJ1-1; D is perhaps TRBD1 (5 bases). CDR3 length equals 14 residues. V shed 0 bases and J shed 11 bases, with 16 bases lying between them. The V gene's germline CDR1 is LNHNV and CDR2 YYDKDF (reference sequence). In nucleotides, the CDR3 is TGTGCCACCAGCAGAGATACCGGGACTTCTCGGGCTTTCTTT. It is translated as CATSRDTGTSRAFF.

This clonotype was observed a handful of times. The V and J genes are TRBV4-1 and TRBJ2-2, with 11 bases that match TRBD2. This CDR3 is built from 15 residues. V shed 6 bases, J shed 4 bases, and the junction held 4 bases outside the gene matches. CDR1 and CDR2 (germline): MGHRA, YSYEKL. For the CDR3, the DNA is TGCGCCAGCAGTACTAGCGGGAGCTTCACCGGGGAGCTGTTTTTT. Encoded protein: CASSTSGSFTGELFF.

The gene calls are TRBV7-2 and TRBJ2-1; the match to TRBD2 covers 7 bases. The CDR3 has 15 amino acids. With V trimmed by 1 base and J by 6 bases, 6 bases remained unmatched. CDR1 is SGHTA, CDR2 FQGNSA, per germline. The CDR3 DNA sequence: TGTGCCAGCAGCTTAGGAGCGGGAAAGGGCAATGAGCAGTTCTTC. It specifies CASSLGAGKGNEQFF. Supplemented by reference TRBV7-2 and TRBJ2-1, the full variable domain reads GAGVSQSPSNKVTEKGKDVELRCDPISGHTALYWYRQSLGQGLEFLIYFQGNSAPDKSGLPSDRFSAERTGGSVSTLTIQRTQQEDSAVYLCASSLGAGKGNEQFFGPGTRLTVL.

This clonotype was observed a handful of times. In DNA, the CDR3 is TGTGCCAGCAGCCCCGACCTCCGAGCGGGAGCGAGGTTCTTC. This sequence encodes CASSPDLRAGARFF. V and J are TRBV14 and TRBJ2-1, with TRBD2 matching 8 bases. Unmatched junction bases numbered 14, after V lost 4 bases and J lost 15 bases. The CDR3 covers 14 residues. The germline gives CDR1 SGHDN, CDR2 FVKESK.

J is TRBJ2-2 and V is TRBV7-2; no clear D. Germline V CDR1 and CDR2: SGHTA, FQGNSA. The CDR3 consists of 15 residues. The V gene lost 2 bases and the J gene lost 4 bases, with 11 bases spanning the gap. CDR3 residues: CASSLPGDGTGELFF. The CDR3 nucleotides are TGTGCCAGCAGCTTACCTGGAGACGGCACCGGGGAGCTGTTTTTT. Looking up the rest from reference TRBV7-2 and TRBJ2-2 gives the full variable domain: GAGVSQSPSNKVTEKGKDVELRCDPISGHTALYWYRQSLGQGLEFLIYFQGNSAPDKSGLPSDRFSAERTGGSVSTLTIQRTQQEDSAVYLCASSLPGDGTGELFFGEGSRLTVL.

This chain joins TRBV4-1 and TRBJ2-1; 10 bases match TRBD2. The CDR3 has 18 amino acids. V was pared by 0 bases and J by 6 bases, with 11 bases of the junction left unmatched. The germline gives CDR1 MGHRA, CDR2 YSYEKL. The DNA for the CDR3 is TGCGCCAGCAGCCAAGAACCCCCTCTAGCGGGAGCCGTCAATGAGCAGTTCTTC. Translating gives CASSQEPPLAGAVNEQFF.

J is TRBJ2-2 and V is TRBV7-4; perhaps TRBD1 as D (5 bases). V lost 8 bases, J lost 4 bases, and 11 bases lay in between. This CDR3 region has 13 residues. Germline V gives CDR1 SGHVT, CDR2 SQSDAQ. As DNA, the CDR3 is TGTGCCAGCGGCTCAACAGGCACCGGGGAGCTGTTTTTT. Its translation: CASGSTGTGELFF.

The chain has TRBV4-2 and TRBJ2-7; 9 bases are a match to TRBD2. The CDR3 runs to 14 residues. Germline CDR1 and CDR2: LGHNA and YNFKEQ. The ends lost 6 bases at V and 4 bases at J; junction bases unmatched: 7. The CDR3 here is CASSTQREAYEQYF. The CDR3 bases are TGTGCCAGCAGTACCCAGCGGGAGGCTTACGAGCAGTACTTC.

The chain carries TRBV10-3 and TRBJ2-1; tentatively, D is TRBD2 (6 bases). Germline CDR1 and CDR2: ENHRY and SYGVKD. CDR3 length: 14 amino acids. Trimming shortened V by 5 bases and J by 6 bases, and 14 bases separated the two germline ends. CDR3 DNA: TGTGCCATCAGTCCCGGGACTGGAATCAATGAGCAGTTCTTC. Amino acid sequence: CAISPGTGINEQFF.

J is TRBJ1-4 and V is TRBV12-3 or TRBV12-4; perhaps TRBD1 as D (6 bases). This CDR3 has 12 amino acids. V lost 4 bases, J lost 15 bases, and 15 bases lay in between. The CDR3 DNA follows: TGTGCCAGCAGTTCCGAATCAGGGGTGGTGTTTTTT. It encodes CASSSESGVVFF.

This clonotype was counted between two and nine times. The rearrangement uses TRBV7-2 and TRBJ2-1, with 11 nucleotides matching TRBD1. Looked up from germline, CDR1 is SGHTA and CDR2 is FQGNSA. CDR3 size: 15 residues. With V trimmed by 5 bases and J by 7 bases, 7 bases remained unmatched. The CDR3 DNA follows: TGTGCCAGCAGCATAAGGACAGGGGGCGGGAATGAGCAGTTCTTC. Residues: CASSIRTGGGNEQFF.

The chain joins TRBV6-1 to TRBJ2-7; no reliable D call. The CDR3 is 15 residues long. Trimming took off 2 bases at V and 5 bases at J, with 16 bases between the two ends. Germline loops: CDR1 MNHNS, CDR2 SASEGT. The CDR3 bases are TGTGCCAGCAGTGAACTGGGGTACTGGATGAACGAGCAGTACTTC. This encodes CASSELGYWMNEQYF.

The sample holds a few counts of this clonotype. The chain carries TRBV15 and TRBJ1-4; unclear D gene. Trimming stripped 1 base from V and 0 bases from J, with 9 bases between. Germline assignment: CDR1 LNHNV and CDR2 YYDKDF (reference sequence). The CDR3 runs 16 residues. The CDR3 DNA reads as TGTGCCACCAGCAGAGGAAGAGCTTCAACTAATGAAAAACTGTTTTTT. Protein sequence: CATSRGRASTNEKLFF.

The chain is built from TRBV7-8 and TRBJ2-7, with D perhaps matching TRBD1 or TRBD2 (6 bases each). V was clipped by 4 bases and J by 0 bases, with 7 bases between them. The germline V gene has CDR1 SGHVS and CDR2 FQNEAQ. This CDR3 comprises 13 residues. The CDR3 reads CASSWGASYEQYV. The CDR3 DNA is TGTGCCAGCAGCTGGGGGGCCTCCTACGAGCAGTACGTC.